The entry below gives a single TCR beta chain sequence along with its context. As yet, its antigen is unknown. The data were taken from a study of CD8+ T cells in alopecia areata. The treatment is: oral pan-JAK inhibitor, 5-10 mg twice daily. The V gene lost 5 bases and the J gene lost 5 bases, with 28 bases spanning the gap. This CDR3 is built from 17 residues. Germline CDR1 and CDR2: GTSNPN and SVGIG (reference sequence). The study, taken as a whole, reports: In blood and scalp, many expanded lesional clones persisted during tofacitinib. Lesional scalp, notably in alopecia totalis/universalis, had clonality above that of normal scalp.

cDNA reverse transcribed from extracted RNA served as the sequencing template. TCRdb's table, derived via immunoSEQ multiplex PCR, lists solely in-frame clones and lacks some. Of 200,000 to 250,000 clones in the sample, under 70% were seen once. The receptor's source is a human donor with alopecia areata. The sample in question was CD4+ T cells sorted from blood, obtained at week 4, from a patient treated with tofacitinib. The genes are TRBV30 and TRBJ2-7, with a possible D match to TRBD2 (8 bases). CDR3 sequence (DNA): TGTGCCTGGCGGGAAATTCCCCGGGAGGGGGCTAAGAACGAGCAGTACTTC. Protein sequence: CAWREIPREGAKNEQYF.